The 13 T cell receptor beta chains in this list originate from one sample, sequenced in a study of blood T cell repertoires in COVID-19. Clones were read by immunoSEQ multiplex PCR, and TCRdb kept only the in-frame ones, dropping some. Of approximately 200,000 clones listed, around 81% are singletons. The sequenced sample was peripheral blood. Source of these receptors: a woman aged 55-69 years with acute or convalescent COVID-19.

The chain joins TRBV6-2 or TRBV6-3 to TRBJ1-1, with a tentative D call TRBD1 (6 bases). CDR3 size: 14 residues. Between the trimmed V and J ends, which lost 4 bases and 7 bases, there was a span of 16 bases. Per germline, CDR1 MNHEY and CDR2 SVGEGT. CDR3: CASSSPIRQVEAFF. As DNA, the CDR3 is TGTGCCAGCAGTTCACCTATAAGACAGGTTGAAGCTTTCTTT.

The V gene is TRBV5-1, the J gene TRBJ2-7; D is possibly TRBD2 (5 bases). The CDR3 consists of 14 residues. CDR1 and CDR2 from the germline V gene are SGHRS and YFSETQ. Trimming removed 2 bases at V and 4 bases at J, with 13 bases between. CDR3 sequence: CASSLGFGIYEQYF. In DNA, the CDR3 is TGCGCCAGCAGCTTAGGCTTCGGGATTTACGAGCAGTACTTC.

This chain uses TRBV7-9 with TRBJ2-2; possible D gene TRBD2, 6 bases. Per the germline V gene, CDR1 is SEHNR and CDR2 is FQNEAQ (reference sequence). The V end lost 4 bases, the J end lost 7 bases, and 16 bases lay between the germline ends. This CDR3 has 15 residues. The chain's CDR3 is CASSSKSGGDGELFF. CDR3 DNA: TGTGCCAGCAGCTCAAAGTCCGGGGGTGACGGGGAGCTGTTTTTT.

This clone has just a few counts. J is TRBJ2-1 and V is TRBV6-6; TRBD1 agrees at 9 bases. CDR1 is MNHNY, CDR2 SVGAGI, per germline (reference sequence). V lost 7 bases and J lost 9; bases outside the gene matches: 10. The CDR3 is 14 residues long. CDR3 region: CASIPGQGRPEQFF. In DNA, the CDR3 is TGTGCCAGCATCCCGGGACAGGGCAGGCCTGAGCAGTTCTTC.

This sequence joins TRBV5-1 and TRBJ2-2, with 10 bases that match TRBD1. Germline values: CDR1 SGHRS, CDR2 YFSETQ. The CDR3 is 15 amino acids. V was pared by 4 bases and J by 3 bases, with 3 bases of the junction left unmatched. In DNA, the CDR3 is TGCGCCAGCAGCGTCGGACAGGGGGACACCGGGGAGCTGTTTTTT. This translates into CASSVGQGDTGELFF. The whole variable domain, remainder taken from reference TRBV5-1 and TRBJ2-2, is KAGVTQTPRYLIKTRGQQVTLSCSPISGHRSVSWYQQTPGQGLQFLFEYFSETQRNKGNFPGRFSGRQFSNSRSEMNVSTLELGDSALYLCASSVGQGDTGELFFGEGSRLTVL.

The chain is built from TRBV3-1 (or the pseudogene TRBV3-2) and TRBJ2-1, with D hard to call. The CDR3 is made up of 12 amino acids. Germline CDR1 reads LGHDT; CDR2 reads YNNKEL (reference sequence). V lost 4 bases and J 2 bases, leaving 3 bases between the germline ends. The CDR3 sequence is CASSPTYNEQFF. For the CDR3, the DNA is TGTGCCAGCAGCCCCACCTACAATGAGCAGTTCTTC.

The V and J genes are TRBV2 and TRBJ1-1, with 7 bases that match TRBD1. This CDR3 contains 14 residues. The J segment lost 3 bases and the V segment lost 2 bases, leaving 3 bases of the junction unmatched. Germline loops: CDR1 SNHLY, CDR2 FYNNEI. CDR3 bases: TGTGCCAGCAGTGAACTTCAGGGGGACACTGAAGCTTTCTTT. Its translation: CASSELQGDTEAFF.

V is TRBV7-8 and J is TRBJ1-3; D call uncertain. CDR1 is SGHVS, CDR2 FQNEAQ, per germline. This CDR3 is 13 amino acids long. Trimming took 5 bases from V and 3 from J, leaving 8 bases between them. The CDR3 protein is CASSRQYGNTIYF. In nucleotides, the CDR3 is TGTGCCAGCAGCCGCCAGTATGGAAACACCATATATTTT.

This rearrangement joins TRBV5-1 to TRBJ1-2; D is undetermined. V was pared by 1 base and J by 4 bases, with 17 bases between. Germline V gene sequence: CDR1 SGHRS, CDR2 YFSETQ. The CDR3 totals 16 residues. The DNA of the CDR3 is TGCGCCAGCAGCTTGACGGGAGAGGGTACGGGCTATGGCTACACCTTC. Translating gives CASSLTGEGTGYGYTF.

The V call is TRBV5-4, the J call TRBJ1-3; 7 bases are shared with TRBD1. Germline V gives CDR1 SGHNT, CDR2 YYREEE (reference sequence). V gave up 4 bases and J gave up 0 bases; unmatched junction bases: 4. The CDR3 consists of 15 residues. Here the CDR3 DNA reads TGTGCCAGCAGCAGGGACAGCAGCTCTGGAAACACCATATATTTT. Protein: CASSRDSSSGNTIYF.

The chain couples TRBV6-2 or TRBV6-3 to TRBJ2-3; D is undetermined. The CDR3 consists of 17 residues. Germline-derived CDR1 and CDR2 are MNHEY and SVGEGT. V was clipped by 6 bases and J by 2 bases, with 21 bases between them. CDR3 nucleotide sequence: TGTGCCAGCAGCCGTGATCTTGACTCAATTTCCACAGATACGCAGTATTTT. Its translation is CASSRDLDSISTDTQYF.

This chain joins TRBV9 and TRBJ1-2; TRBD1 matches 8 bases. Trimming cost V 3 bases and J 6 bases; bases outside gene matches: 10. The CDR3 is 15 residues long. Germline lookup yields CDR1 SGDLS and CDR2 YYNGEE. The CDR3 DNA sequence: TGTGCCAGCAGCGCTAACTCCGGGACAGGAGATGGCTACACCTTC. It specifies CASSANSGTGDGYTF. Based on the CDR3 plus reference TRBV9 and TRBJ1-2, the full variable domain is DSGVTQTPKHLITATGQRVTLRCSPRSGDLSVYWYQQSLDQGLQFLIQYYNGEERAKGNILERFSAQQFPDLHSELNLSSLELGDSALYFCASSANSGTGDGYTFGSGTRLTVV.

The genes are TRBV6-4 and TRBJ1-1; D is ambiguous. The germline V and J ends were trimmed by 8 bases and 2 bases, with 12 bases remaining between them. Per germline, CDR1 MRHNA and CDR2 SNTAGT. This CDR3 comprises 13 residues. The CDR3 spells CASRREINTEAFF. The CDR3 region has the DNA TGTGCCAGCCGGAGGGAAATCAACACTGAAGCTTTCTTT.